These T cell receptor beta chains were read from a single sample in a study of shared clonotypes between healthy human individuals. Method: immunoSEQ multiplex PCR; TCRdb's copy keeps in-frame clones and lacks some. Found here are approximately 320,000 clones, 80% to 90% of them singletons; the top ten hold roughly 15%. Sequencing used memory CD8+ T cells sorted from blood. Source of these receptors: a man between 18 and 29 years old in good health. CDR3s include the opening cysteine and the closing phenylalanine or tryptophan. Each record gives: V gene, J gene, clone size, D gene, CDR3 DNA, CDR3 protein. The D gene is left open where the match is weak. Not all rows give a size; the values are once, few, many and, for expanded clones, a class.

TRBV7-9,TRBJ1-4,.,TRBD1,TGTGCCAGCAGCTTACAGGGACAGTTGGGCCTTGCAACTAATGAAAAACTGTTTTTT,CASSLQGQLGLATNEKLFF
TRBV7-2,TRBJ2-3,.,.,TGTGCCAGCAGCCAAATTCATGGATCAGGGACGACAGATACGCAGTATTTT,CASSQIHGSGTTDTQYF
TRBV6-1,TRBJ2-1,.,.,TGTGCCAGCAGCGGAGACATGCGCTCCTACAATGAGCAGTTCTTC,CASSGDMRSYNEQFF
TRBV6-6,TRBJ1-5,.,.,TGTGCCAGCAGTATCCGGGATGATAGCAATCAGCCCCAGCATTTT,CASSIRDDSNQPQHF
TRBV27,TRBJ1-1,.,.,TGTGCCAGCAGTTGGACAGCACAGAACACTGAAGCTTTCTTT,CASSWTAQNTEAFF
TRBV7-9,TRBJ2-7,.,TRBD1,TGTGCCAGCAGCACCCGGGACAGCTACGAGCAGTACTTC,CASSTRDSYEQYF
TRBV5-6,TRBJ2-1,.,TRBD2,TGTGCCAGCAGCTTCGGGACTAGCGGGCATAATGAGCAGTTCTTC,CASSFGTSGHNEQFF
TRBV9,TRBJ2-2,.,.,TGTGCCAGCAGCGTAGTCCTTGGCGCCGGGGAGCTGTTTTTT,CASSVVLGAGELFF
TRBV13,TRBJ2-2,.,TRBD2,TGTGCCAGCACCCCATACGGACTAGCGGGAGCCGGGGAGCTGTTTTTT,CASTPYGLAGAGELFF
TRBV13,TRBJ2-1,.,.,TGTGCCAGCAGTAAGGCTGACAATGAGCAGTTCTTC,CASSKADNEQFF
TRBV2,TRBJ2-1,.,.,TGTGCCAGCAGTGAGAGGTCTACGCACTACAATGAGCAGTTCTTC,CASSERSTHYNEQFF
TRBV27,TRBJ1-1,.,.,TGTGCCAGCAGTTATAGACACTTAAACACTGAAGCTTTCTTT,CASSYRHLNTEAFF
TRBV30,TRBJ2-5,.,.,TGTGCCTGGAGTGTAGACAGCCAAGAGACCCAGTACTTC,CAWSVDSQETQYF
TRBV27,TRBJ1-5,once,.,TGTGCCAGCAGTTTATATCCGGGTAATGGGCAGCCCCAGCATTTT,CASSLYPGNGQPQHF
TRBV7-9,TRBJ1-1,.,.,TGTGCCAGCAGCGCCCAGGGGAAGGGGAACACTGAAGCTTTCTTT,CASSAQGKGNTEAFF
TRBV2,TRBJ2-1,.,TRBD1,TGTGCCAGCAGTAAAACAGGGGGAACAGGCAATGAGCAGTTCTTC,CASSKTGGTGNEQFF
TRBV10-3,TRBJ1-1,.,.,TGTGCCATCAGTGAGTTTGGGCTCTTGAACACTGAAGCTTTCTTT,CAISEFGLLNTEAFF
TRBV6-6,TRBJ2-5,once,.,TGTGCCAGCAGTTACATCCAAGAGACCCAGTACTTC,CASSYIQETQYF
TRBV27,TRBJ1-5,.,TRBD1,TGTGCCAGCAGTTCCCGGACAGGGGCGAACAATCAGCCCCAGCATTTT,CASSSRTGANNQPQHF
TRBV5-6,TRBJ2-1,.,TRBD1,TGTGCCAGCAGGGGAGAGAGACAGGGGGCTGCCAATGAGCAGTTCTTC,CASRGERQGAANEQFF
TRBV5-6,TRBJ2-7,.,TRBD2,TGTGCCAGCAGCACTAGCGGCTACGAGCAGTACTTC,CASSTSGYEQYF
TRBV19,TRBJ2-7,.,.,TGTGCCAGTAGTATTCAGGGGCTTGGCTACGAGCAGTACTTC,CASSIQGLGYEQYF
TRBV30,TRBJ2-1,.,TRBD1,TGTGCCCAGACAGGGGATAACAATGAGCAGTTCTTC,CAQTGDNNEQFF